This T cell receptor (beta chain) was documented in a study of identical twins (dated by TCRdb to about 2016). At the level of the whole study: To test whether fetal clonotypes persist, this study deep-sequenced TCR alpha and beta repertoires from monozygotic twins, from unrelated adults of various ages, and from cord blood. Replicate twin experiments were performed at different times using different library preparation protocols to rule out contamination. Overall results and qualifications from the work: Excess twin sharing in beta out-of-frame sequences was weaker because fewer shared sequences lowered the signal-to-noise ratio. Because the same donors could not be followed over many years, conclusions were based on cross-sectional statistical analysis. Compared with coincidental sharing between unrelated individuals, out-of-frame TCR alpha sequences shared between twins had an excess of sequences with low generation probability. Invariant T cells such as MAIT and iNKT could partly confound zero-insertion analyses, although diverse VJ usage argued against such confounding for most clonotypes. Abundant cord blood beta clonotypes had fewer insertions, young adult naive repertoires showed a similar but weaker trend, and memory repertoires showed no such trend. Out-of-frame TCR alpha sharing in monozygotic twins was systematically underestimated by recombination models, whereas sharing between unrelated individuals was in agreement with the recombination models.

This clonotype was seen many times. Its antigen has not been determined. Base qualities were left out, and no much larger clone turns up one base away. Only healthy Caucasian donors were included. Three pairs of female monozygotic twins, all aged about 18 to 30 years, made up the twin cohort. Peripheral blood mononuclear cells were the source from which RNA for the TCR libraries was isolated. A distance of 14 bases separates the germline ends of V and J, which lose 1 base and 5 bases respectively. The CDR3 sequence holds 15 residues, the cysteine and phenylalanine included. Only the CDR3 region is kept as DNA, spanning 45 bases read in frame from base 1. The library came from 5' RACE. The reads were generated on an Illumina HiSeq 2000. Template switching added a universal primer binding site, and the final cDNA carried a unique molecular identifier that allowed TCR cDNA molecules to be counted accurately. First-strand cDNA for TCR alpha and beta chains was synthesized from specific primers in the conserved constant-segment region. Each cDNA library was double barcoded, with a SMART-Mk sample barcode plus Illumina barcodes, to control for contamination. TruSeq adapter sequences, together with Illumina sample barcodes, were added in two successive PCR steps. The Illumina HiSeq platform was used with custom primers to sequence TCR alpha and beta cDNA libraries. From the authors' description of their analysis: Raw reads were processed with MiGEC to extract unique molecular identifiers, and MiXCR was used to determine CDR3 positions. For each individual, recombination models were inferred using an EM algorithm with the repgenHMM and IGoR tools. Shared clonotype analysis was performed with the tcR package in R, normalizing sharing by the product of cloneset sizes. To study raw recombination without the effects of thymic and clonal selection, out-of-frame nonproductive sequences were analyzed. TCRdb reworked the public reads: Q25 trimming with fastp, MiXCR clone assembly, productive beta chains retained. For every CDR3 protein sequence, its rows merge into one entry that carries the most common genes and DNA. The V and J calls were not made by the authors but by TCRdb's processing. This sample comprises approximately 630,000 distinct CDR3 sequences, less than 9% of them detected only once. About 1.6% of the sample rests with the top ten.

This sample also appeared in a second study, on yellow fever vaccine responses in identical twins. As described in the second report: According to the authors, the vaccine-induced T cell response in identical twins seemed to be partly convergent and partly specific to each individual. In the study, vaccine-responding T cell clones were precisely tracked in identical twins.

This receptor was obtained from a woman aged 18-29 years in good health. Material for sequencing was PBMCs. The receptor chain draws on TRBV12-3 or TRBV12-4 and TRBJ2-5; no D gene is confidently identified. The CDR3 is CASSLEGSPWETQYF. DNA sequence: TGTGCCAGCAGTTTAGAGGGTTCTCCATGGGAGACCCAGTACTTC.